What follows describes a single T cell receptor beta chain. Trimming took off 5 bases at V and 8 bases at J, with 13 bases between the two ends. The germline V gene encodes CDR1 MNHEY and CDR2 SVGEGT. The CDR3 is made up of 13 amino acids. The source of the sample is a study of identical twins. TCRdb re-called the 5' RACE reads through MiXCR, storing one row per CDR3 protein. In the table there are about 660,000 distinct CDR3 sequences, around 8.6% of which are singletons. These data were likewise used in another study, on yellow fever vaccine responses in identical twins.

The V and J genes are TRBV6-2 or TRBV6-3 and TRBJ2-1; a possible D gene is TRBD2 (6 bases). This sequence originates from a woman between 18 and 29 years old in good health. Material for sequencing was PBMCs. The CDR3 spells CASSTLATYEQFF. The DNA of the CDR3 is TGTGCCAGCAGTACGCTAGCGACATATGAGCAGTTCTTC.